A selection of T cell receptor beta chains follows, all from one sample in a study of memory CD4+ T cells and cytomegalovirus serostatus. The table came from immunoSEQ multiplex PCR; TCRdb's copy has only in-frame clones and leaves some out. The profile shows more than 35,000 clones, roughly 85% of them singletons. Material: memory CD4+ T cells from blood. The receptors stem from an adult in good health and CMV-seropositive. Both conserved end residues are part of each CDR3. Fields, in order: D gene, J gene, V gene, CDR3 length, clone size, CDR3 protein, CDR3 DNA. A D gene is named only where the DNA matches it firmly. Expanded clones are given a class, and other clones once, few, many or no size at all.

D: NA
J: TRBJ2-2
V: TRBV5-1
length: 16
size: few
CDR3: CASSLESGINTGELFF
DNA: TGCGCCAGCAGCTTGGAGTCCGGGATCAACACCGGGGAGCTGTTTTTT

D: NA
J: TRBJ2-7
V: TRBV28
length: 11
size: NA
CDR3: CASSHRREQYF
DNA: TGTGCCAGCAGTCACAGGCGCGAGCAGTACTTC

D: NA
J: TRBJ2-3
V: TRBV5-4
length: 14
size: NA
CDR3: CASSAGGGTDTQYF
DNA: TGTGCCAGCAGCGCCGGTGGAGGGACAGATACGCAGTATTTT

D: NA
J: TRBJ1-2
V: TRBV7-9
length: 15
size: few
CDR3: CASSRGIDYNYGYTF
DNA: TGTGCCAGCAGCAGGGGAATTGATTATAACTATGGCTACACCTTC

D: TRBD1
J: TRBJ2-6
V: TRBV7-8
length: 15
size: NA
CDR3: CASSWGTAGANVLTF
DNA: TGTGCCAGCAGCTGGGGGACAGCTGGGGCCAACGTCCTGACTTTC

D: NA
J: TRBJ1-1
V: TRBV7-6
length: 13
size: NA
CDR3: CASSLEKDTEAFF
DNA: TGTGCCAGCAGCTTAGAGAAAGACACTGAAGCTTTCTTT

D: TRBD2
J: TRBJ2-7
V: TRBV7-8
length: 16
size: once
CDR3: CASSLRTSGAKSEQYF
DNA: TGTGCCAGCAGCTTACGGACTAGCGGGGCGAAATCCGAGCAGTACTTC

D: NA
J: TRBJ1-2
V: TRBV5-6
length: 15
size: NA
CDR3: CASSLGQAPFYGYTF
DNA: TGTGCCAGCAGCTTAGGGCAGGCACCATTCTATGGCTACACCTTC

D: NA
J: TRBJ2-2
V: TRBV10-3
length: 15
size: NA
CDR3: CAISDVLAGTGELFF
DNA: TGTGCCATCAGTGACGTTCTTGCTGGGACCGGGGAGCTGTTTTTT

D: NA
J: TRBJ2-1
V: TRBV10-3
length: 15
size: NA
CDR3: CAISESPSRHNEQFF
DNA: TGTGCCATCAGTGAGTCTCCTAGCCGACACAATGAGCAGTTCTTC

D: NA
J: TRBJ1-1
V: TRBV6-1
length: 13
size: few
CDR3: CASSAIRDTEAFF
DNA: TGTGCCAGCAGTGCGATAAGGGACACTGAAGCTTTCTTT

D: NA
J: TRBJ1-2
V: TRBV18
length: 14
size: once
CDR3: CASSENTGRHGYTF
DNA: TGTGCCAGCTCAGAGAATACGGGGAGACATGGCTACACCTTC

D: NA
J: TRBJ2-1
V: TRBV7-8
length: 13
size: once
CDR3: CASSPGVYNEQFF
DNA: TGTGCCAGCAGCCCCGGGGTATACAATGAGCAGTTCTTC

D: NA
J: TRBJ2-1
V: TRBV15
length: 16
size: NA
CDR3: CATSRGARAAGNEQFF
DNA: TGTGCCACCAGCAGAGGGGCGAGGGCCGCAGGCAATGAGCAGTTCTTC

D: NA
J: TRBJ2-7
V: TRBV6-7
length: 13
size: NA
CDR3: CASSYYNSYEQYF
DNA: TGTGCCAGCAGTTATTATAATTCCTACGAGCAGTACTTC

D: NA
J: TRBJ2-7
V: TRBV6-5
length: 14
size: NA
CDR3: CASSSHSTTYEQYF
DNA: TGTGCCAGCAGTTCCCATAGTACGACCTACGAGCAGTACTTC

D: NA
J: TRBJ1-5
V: TRBV5-6
length: 15
size: NA
CDR3: CASSWGQHSNQPQHF
DNA: TGTGCCAGCAGCTGGGGGCAGCATAGCAATCAGCCCCAGCATTTT

D: TRBD2
J: TRBJ2-2
V: TRBV5-1
length: 15
size: few
CDR3: CASSLAGANTGELFF
DNA: TGCGCCAGCAGCCTAGCGGGGGCGAACACCGGGGAGCTGTTTTTT

D: NA
J: TRBJ2-6
V: TRBV15
length: 18
size: NA
CDR3: CATSRGLGMALGANVLTF
DNA: TGTGCCACCAGCAGAGGATTAGGGATGGCGCTTGGGGCCAACGTCCTGACTTTC

D: NA
J: TRBJ1-4
V: TRBV7-9
length: 14
size: NA
CDR3: CASSPRGGSEKLFF
DNA: TGTGCCAGCAGCCCCCGGGGGGGGAGTGAAAAACTGTTTTTT

D: TRBD2
J: TRBJ2-5
V: TRBV11-2
length: 15
size: few
CDR3: CASSSALAGGTTQYF
DNA: TGTGCCAGCAGCTCCGCCTTAGCGGGGGGCACGACCCAGTACTTC

D: TRBD2
J: TRBJ2-2
V: TRBV7-7
length: 16
size: NA
CDR3: CASSRGTSGSLGELFF
DNA: TGTGCTAGCAGCCGGGGGACTAGCGGGTCGCTGGGGGAGCTGTTTTTT

D: NA
J: TRBJ2-7
V: TRBV5-4
length: 13
size: NA
CDR3: CASSLGLFDEQYF
DNA: TGTGCCAGCAGCTTAGGCCTATTTGACGAGCAGTACTTC

D: TRBD1
J: TRBJ1-1
V: TRBV28
length: 13
size: NA
CDR3: CASHRQGNTEAFF
DNA: TGTGCCAGCCATCGACAGGGGAACACTGAAGCTTTCTTT

D: TRBD1
J: TRBJ2-3
V: TRBV18
length: 16
size: NA
CDR3: CASSPQTGGGADTQYF
DNA: TGTGCCAGCTCACCACAGACAGGGGGAGGTGCAGATACGCAGTATTTT

D: TRBD2
J: TRBJ2-7
V: TRBV29-1
length: 14
size: NA
CDR3: CSVRKVLAGVEQYF
DNA: TGCAGCGTAAGAAAGGTACTAGCGGGAGTCGAGCAGTACTTC

D: TRBD2
J: TRBJ2-2
V: TRBV4-2
length: 18
size: NA
CDR3: CASSQAIGPRLATGELFF
DNA: TGTGCCAGCAGCCAGGCAATAGGGCCCCGACTAGCTACCGGGGAGCTGTTTTTT

D: NA
J: TRBJ2-6
V: TRBV4-3
length: 17
size: NA
CDR3: CASSQDRSRSGANVLTF
DNA: TGCGCCAGCAGCCAAGATAGGTCTCGCTCTGGGGCCAACGTCCTGACTTTC

D: NA
J: TRBJ2-7
V: TRBV28
length: 14
size: NA
CDR3: CASMTSGTIDEQYF
DNA: TGTGCCAGTATGACGTCCGGGACAATAGACGAGCAGTACTTC

D: NA
J: TRBJ1-2
V: TRBV19
length: 12
size: NA
CDR3: CASSTGPGGYTF
DNA: TGTGCCAGTAGTACAGGACCCGGTGGCTACACCTTC

D: NA
J: TRBJ2-5
V: TRBV11-2
length: 13
size: medium-sized
CDR3: CASSLDRQETQYF
DNA: TGTGCCAGCAGCTTGGACAGACAAGAGACCCAGTACTTC

D: NA
J: TRBJ1-1
V: TRBV19
length: 13
size: once
CDR3: CASSSGQKAEAFF
DNA: TGTGCCAGTAGTAGTGGACAGAAAGCTGAAGCTTTCTTT

D: NA
J: TRBJ2-2
V: TRBV5-1
length: 13
size: NA
CDR3: CASTIRGDGELFF
DNA: TGCGCCAGCACTATCAGAGGGGACGGGGAGCTGTTTTTT